Below, one TCR beta chain is given with its context. CDR3 length: 15 amino acids. V shed 7 bases and J shed 4 bases, with 16 bases lying between them. The germline CDR1 and CDR2 sequences are LGHDT and YNNKEL (reference sequence). These data originate in a study of identical twins. In TCRdb, the 5' RACE reads were re-called with MiXCR into one record per CDR3 protein. The data contain roughly 490,000 distinct CDR3 sequences, roughly an eighth of them seen just once; the ten biggest clones take up approximately 0.9%. The sample was also reused in another study, on yellow fever vaccine responses in identical twins.

V is TRBV3-1 and J is TRBJ2-2; possible D gene TRBD2, 5 bases. What was sequenced was CD4+ T cells sorted from blood. The clonotype originates from a young woman in good health. The CDR3 loop reads CASKLSGYGTGELFF. The CDR3 bases are TGTGCCAGCAAACTTTCGGGGTATGGCACCGGGGAGCTGTTTTTT.